The rows below give T cell receptor beta chains drawn from one sample of a study of shared clonotypes between healthy human individuals. The method was immunoSEQ multiplex PCR; TCRdb's version includes in-frame clones alone and lacks a portion of them. The sample has fewer than 100,000 clones, 67% seen once; the top ten hold 45%. The specimen sequenced was memory CD8+ T cells sorted from blood. These receptors came from a man in his thirties or forties in good health. The CDR3 runs from the conserved cysteine through the conserved F or W. D genes are given only for firm matches. Clone size is shown for a subset of rows, as once, few, many or a class of expanded clone.

J gene,clone size,V gene,D gene,CDR3 protein,CDR3 DNA
TRBJ2-7,-,TRBV28,TRBD2,CASSLGLAGVYEQYF,TGTGCCAGCAGCTTGGGACTAGCGGGAGTTTACGAGCAGTACTTC
TRBJ1-2,-,TRBV27,TRBD1,CASSLLPQGPYYGYTF,TGTGCCAGCAGTTTATTACCACAGGGGCCCTACTATGGCTACACCTTC
TRBJ2-7,-,TRBV2,-,CACRGTSSYEQYF,TGTGCGTGCAGGGGAACGTCCTCCTACGAGCAGTACTTC
TRBJ1-1,-,TRBV6-5,TRBD1,CASSYYRQGHTEAFF,TGTGCCAGCAGCTATTATAGACAGGGCCACACTGAAGCTTTCTTT
TRBJ2-5,-,TRBV11-3,-,CASSLGPDQETQYF,TGTGCCAGCAGCTTAGGTCCAGATCAAGAGACCCAGTACTTC
TRBJ2-7,-,TRBV19,-,CASSQWGSSYEQYF,TGTGCCAGTTCCCAATGGGGTAGCTCCTACGAGCAGTACTTC
TRBJ2-1,once,TRBV28,-,CASSFRGNEQFF,TGTGCCAGCAGTTTTCGCGGCAATGAGCAGTTCTTC
TRBJ2-2,-,TRBV2,TRBD2,CASRPLGIGLAGGPGELFF,TGTGCCAGCAGACCCCTCGGAATAGGGCTAGCGGGAGGGCCCGGGGAGCTGTTTTTT
TRBJ2-7,-,TRBV27,-,CASSSAGTASYERYF,TGTGCCAGCAGTTCGGCCGGGACTGCCTCCTACGAGCGGTACTTC
TRBJ2-7,-,TRBV5-1,-,CASNPDNFHEQYF,TGCGCCAGCAACCCGGACAACTTCCACGAGCAGTACTTC
TRBJ2-1,-,TRBV9,-,CASSVDGVGSYNEQFF,TGTGCCAGCAGCGTAGATGGGGTTGGCTCCTACAATGAGCAGTTCTTC
TRBJ1-5,few,TRBV28,TRBD1,CASSLDRVNQPQHF,TGTGCCAGCAGTTTAGACAGGGTAAACCAGCCCCAGCATTTT
TRBJ2-6,-,TRBV29-1,-,CSVGTGANVLTF,TGCAGCGTTGGTACTGGGGCCAACGTCCTGACTTTC
TRBJ1-1,-,TRBV6-6,-,CASSYSGSRHIEAFF,TGTGCCAGCAGTTACTCTGGCTCGCGGCACATTGAAGCTTTCTTT
TRBJ2-1,many,TRBV29-1,TRBD2,CSVEEVAGGHNEQFF,TGCAGCGTTGAAGAGGTAGCGGGAGGTCACAATGAGCAGTTCTTC
TRBJ2-7,-,TRBV27,TRBD1,CASSFFLPGQGNYEQYF,TGTGCCAGCAGTTTCTTTCTCCCGGGACAGGGTAACTACGAGCAGTACTTC
TRBJ2-7,-,TRBV11-1,TRBD2,CASSLRTSGRKCYEQYF,TGTGCCAGCAGCCTCCGGACTAGCGGGAGGAAGTGTTACGAGCAGTACTTC
TRBJ2-1,-,TRBV9,TRBD2,CASSVDPLAGVRNEQFF,TGTGCCAGCAGCGTAGACCCACTAGCGGGAGTCCGCAATGAGCAGTTCTTC
TRBJ2-7,-,TRBV6-5,TRBD2,CASSYGSPSGSYEQYF,TGTGCCAGCAGTTACGGCTCTCCTAGCGGCTCCTACGAGCAGTACTTC
TRBJ2-1,-,TRBV6-4,TRBD1,CASSDRGQGGNEQFF,TGTGCCAGCAGTGACCGGGGACAGGGGGGTAATGAGCAGTTCTTC
TRBJ2-1,-,TRBV13,-,CASSRRNPGSGYNEQFF,TGTGCCAGCAGTCGAAGGAATCCGGGGTCGGGCTACAATGAGCAGTTCTTC
TRBJ1-4,few,TRBV5-3,TRBD1,CARSLGVERQGFEKLFF,TGTGCCAGAAGCTTGGGGGTAGAGAGACAGGGGTTTGAAAAACTGTTTTTT
TRBJ2-7,few,TRBV28,-,CASSYSYEQYF,TGTGCCAGCAGCTACAGTTACGAGCAGTACTTC
TRBJ2-1,many,TRBV9,TRBD2,CASSAYGGEGPTNEQFF,TGTGCCAGCAGCGCTTACGGCGGGGAGGGCCCTACAAATGAGCAGTTCTTC
TRBJ2-7,-,TRBV4-3,TRBD2,CASSQGLAGVYEQYF,TGCGCCAGCAGCCAAGGGCTAGCGGGAGTTTACGAGCAGTACTTC
TRBJ2-6,-,TRBV30,-,CAWGGISGANVLTF,TGTGCCTGGGGGGGCATTTCTGGGGCCAACGTCCTGACTTTC
TRBJ2-1,-,TRBV10-3,TRBD2,CAISTLAGAGNEQFF,TGTGCCATCAGTACTCTAGCGGGAGCCGGGAATGAGCAGTTCTTC
TRBJ2-2,-,TRBV19,-,CANSYTGELFF,TGTGCCAATAGTTACACCGGGGAGCTGTTTTTT
TRBJ2-1,-,TRBV6-5,TRBD2,CASSKSGRARNEQFF,TGTGCCAGCTCCAAAAGTGGGAGGGCGAGGAATGAGCAGTTCTTC
TRBJ2-7,once,TRBV10-3,TRBD1,CAISGAGGAEQYF,TGTGCCATCAGTGGGGCAGGGGGCGCCGAGCAGTACTTC
TRBJ2-5,-,TRBV10-3,TRBD1,CAISYRGEETQYF,TGTGCCATCAGTTACAGGGGGGAAGAGACCCAGTACTTC
TRBJ1-2,-,TRBV9,-,CASSVSGMNYGYTF,TGTGCCAGCAGCGTCTCCGGCATGAACTATGGCTACACCTTC